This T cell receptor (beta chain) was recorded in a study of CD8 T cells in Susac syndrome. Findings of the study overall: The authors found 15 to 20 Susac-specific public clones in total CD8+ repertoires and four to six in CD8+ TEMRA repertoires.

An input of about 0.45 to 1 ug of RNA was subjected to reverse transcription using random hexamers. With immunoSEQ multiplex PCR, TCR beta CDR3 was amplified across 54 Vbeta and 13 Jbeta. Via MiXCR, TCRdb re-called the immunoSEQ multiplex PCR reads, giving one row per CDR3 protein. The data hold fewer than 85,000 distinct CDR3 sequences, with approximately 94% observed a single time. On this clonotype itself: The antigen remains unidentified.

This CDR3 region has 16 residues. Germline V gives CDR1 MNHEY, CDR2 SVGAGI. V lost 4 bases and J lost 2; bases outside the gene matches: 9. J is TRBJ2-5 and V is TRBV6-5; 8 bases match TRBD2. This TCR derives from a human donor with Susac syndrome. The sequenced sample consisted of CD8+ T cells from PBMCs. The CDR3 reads CASSSPGGGLQETQYF. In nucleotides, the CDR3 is TGTGCCAGCAGTTCCCCCGGCGGGGGGCTTCAAGAGACCCAGTACTTC.